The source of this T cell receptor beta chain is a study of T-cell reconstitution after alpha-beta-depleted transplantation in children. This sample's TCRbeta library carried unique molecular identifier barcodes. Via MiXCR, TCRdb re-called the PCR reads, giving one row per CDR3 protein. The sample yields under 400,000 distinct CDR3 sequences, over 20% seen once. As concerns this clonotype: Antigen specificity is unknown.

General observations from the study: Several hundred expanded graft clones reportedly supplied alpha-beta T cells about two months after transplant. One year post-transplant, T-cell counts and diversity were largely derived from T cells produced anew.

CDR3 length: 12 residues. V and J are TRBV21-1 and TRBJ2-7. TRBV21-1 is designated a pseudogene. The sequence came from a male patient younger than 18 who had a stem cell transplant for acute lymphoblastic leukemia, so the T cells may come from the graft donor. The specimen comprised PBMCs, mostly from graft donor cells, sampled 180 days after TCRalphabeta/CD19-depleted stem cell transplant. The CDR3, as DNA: TGTGCCAGCAGCAAAGCCCTATACGAGCAGTACTTC. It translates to CASSKALYEQYF.